Listed below are T cell receptor beta chains from one sample, sequenced in a study of CD8 T cells in ankylosing spondylitis. MiXCR, run by TCRdb on the 5' RACE reads, gives a single entry per CDR3 protein. This table holds some 220,000 distinct CDR3 sequences, over 9.5% found once. Material for sequencing was blood, either unsorted or a sorted T cell fraction (not recorded which). The receptors derive from a male donor with ankylosing spondylitis or in good health (not recorded which). Both conserved end residues are part of each CDR3. Clone size appears in some rows only: once, few, many, or a class for an expanded clone.

TRBV20-1	many	CSARGSGLGSGKDNEQFF
TRBV20-1	many	CSARGTFHGYTF
TRBV6-4	-	CATETGVNSPLHF
TRBV12-3/TRBV12-4	many	CASSLGQNIQYF
TRBV7-9	-	CASSLRGGRDTQYF
TRBV12-3/TRBV12-4	many	CASSLTSERGIQYF
TRBV27	many	CASSSVGQPQHF
TRBV5-1	many	CASSWGLAVQETQYF
TRBV15	-	CATSRGRGEVYNEQFF
TRBV6-1	many	CASSRGTGGRSGELFF
TRBV12-3/TRBV12-4	many	CASTRGAGELFF
TRBV4-2	-	CASSPGQGISNQPQHF
TRBV5-1	-	CASSLGDLAYEQYF
TRBV29-1	-	CSVEIRLAGGYEQFF
TRBV12-3/TRBV12-4	few	CASGEAQETQYF
TRBV6-1	many	CASSGTQGNYGYTF
TRBV4-1	many	CASSYRDSPLHF
TRBV27	once	CASSFSGSNTGELFF
TRBV10-3	few	CAIGAGGVSDEQFF
TRBV4-1	many	CASSQDWGTYNEQFF
TRBV6-1	many	CASSLRPLNEQFF
TRBV6-1	many	CASSPPGDNYGYTF
TRBV14	many	CASSPLGATNYGYTF
TRBV3-1	many	CASSQRTSGGNIQYF
TRBV7-2	many	CASRPGTALYGYTF
TRBV11-2	many	CASSTTAGTGYGYTF
TRBV20-1	many	CSADGPSWNEQFF
TRBV20-1	many	CSARRQPSSTDTQYF
TRBV5-1	-	CASRFRGPYTEAFF
TRBV18	many	CASSPPNRGTYNEQFF
TRBV3-1	many	CASSQDLNQPQHF
TRBV12-3/TRBV12-4	many	CASSSDREAAGAFF
TRBV27	many	CASSPGTGGSEQYF
TRBV5-4	-	CASSSGDGYGYTF
TRBV5-1	many	CASSLTPGQGFDNEQFF
TRBV30	many	CAWSRGDPGGYTF
TRBV20-1	many	CSANLADSYNEQFF
TRBV30	many	CAWSAGRSNQPQHF
TRBV7-2	many	CASSVGPPGARRNEQFF
TRBV5-1	few	CASSTENTEAFF